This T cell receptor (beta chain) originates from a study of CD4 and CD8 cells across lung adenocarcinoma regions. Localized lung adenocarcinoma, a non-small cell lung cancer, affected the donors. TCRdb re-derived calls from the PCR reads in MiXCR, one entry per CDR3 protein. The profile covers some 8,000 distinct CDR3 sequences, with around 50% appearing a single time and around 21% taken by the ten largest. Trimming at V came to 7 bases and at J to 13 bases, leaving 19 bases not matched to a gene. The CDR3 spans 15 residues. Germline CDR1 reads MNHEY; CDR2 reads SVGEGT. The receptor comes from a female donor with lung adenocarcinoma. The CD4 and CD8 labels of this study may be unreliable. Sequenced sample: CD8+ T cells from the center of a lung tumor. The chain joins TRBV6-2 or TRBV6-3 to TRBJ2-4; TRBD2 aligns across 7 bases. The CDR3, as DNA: TGTGCCAGCAACTGGGGGGGGGGAGGCAAAGATATGCAGTACTTC. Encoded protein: CASNWGGGGKDMQYF.